A single TCR beta chain is shown here with its context. The CDR3 runs to 15 residues. The germline CDR1 and CDR2 sequences are GTSNPN and SVGIG (reference sequence). Trimming removed 0 bases from V and 4 bases from J; junction bases left unmatched: 7. These data originate in a study of blood T cell repertoires in COVID-19. Background on the study: From the United States, Italy and Spain came samples of acute and convalescent COVID-19. T cells, B-cell-depleted T cells, or PBMCs supplied cDNA or gDNA.

In the authors' methods: How many nucleated cells were present was estimated from reference gene primer amplification. Sequencing used immunoSEQ multiplex PCR; TCRdb keeps in-frame clones, though not all of them. D and trimming come from the DNA, and the V and J calls and clone size come from that table. The table has approximately 300,000 clones, 85% seen once. V and J are TRBV30 and TRBJ2-5, with 8 positions matching TRBD1. This clonotype originated in a woman aged 50 to 65 with active or convalescent COVID-19. Sequenced: peripheral blood. The CDR3 sequence: CAWSVWAGGGETQYF. The CDR3 DNA reads TGTGCCTGGAGTGTATGGGCAGGGGGCGGAGAGACCCAGTACTTC.